This T cell receptor (beta chain) stems from a study of blood T cell repertoires in COVID-19. Study-level background: T cells, B-cell-depleted T cells, or PBMCs provided the cDNA or gDNA that served as material.

Trimming pared 4 bases from V and 7 bases from J, leaving 17 bases between. The germline CDR1 and CDR2 sequences are SGHRS and YFSETQ. This CDR3 spans 15 amino acids. In the authors' methods: Researchers report that nucleated cell counts were estimated from reference gene primer amplification. Clones were read by immunoSEQ multiplex PCR, and TCRdb kept only the in-frame ones, dropping some. The V and J calls and the clone size are those of that table, but D and trimming were determined from the DNA. The sample records around 60,000 clones, around 77% being singletons. This receptor was obtained from an elderly man with active or convalescent COVID-19. The sequenced sample was peripheral blood. The chain uses TRBV5-1 and TRBJ2-2; a possible D gene is TRBD1 (6 bases). The CDR3 sequence is CASSSSRAGDGELFF. For the CDR3, the DNA is TGCGCCAGCAGCAGTTCAAGGGCAGGGGACGGGGAGCTGTTTTTT.